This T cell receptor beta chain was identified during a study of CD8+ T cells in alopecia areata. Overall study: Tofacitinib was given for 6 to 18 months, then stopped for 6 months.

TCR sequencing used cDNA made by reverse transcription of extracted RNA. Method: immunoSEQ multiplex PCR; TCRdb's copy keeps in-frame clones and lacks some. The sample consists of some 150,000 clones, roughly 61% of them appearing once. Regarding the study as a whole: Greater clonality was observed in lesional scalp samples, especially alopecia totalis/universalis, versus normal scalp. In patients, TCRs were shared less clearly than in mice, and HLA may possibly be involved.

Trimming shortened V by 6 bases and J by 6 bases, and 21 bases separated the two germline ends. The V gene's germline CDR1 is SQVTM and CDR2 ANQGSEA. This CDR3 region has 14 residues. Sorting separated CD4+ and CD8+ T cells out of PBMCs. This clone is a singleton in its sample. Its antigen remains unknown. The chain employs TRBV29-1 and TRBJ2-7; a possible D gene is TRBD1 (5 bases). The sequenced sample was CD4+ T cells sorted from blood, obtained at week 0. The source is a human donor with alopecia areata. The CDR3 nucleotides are TGCAGCGTCACCGTGGCAGGACAAGTGCGCGAGCAGTACTTC. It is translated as CSVTVAGQVREQYF.